This T cell receptor beta chain is drawn from a study of patients and donors after allogeneic stem cell transplantation. Each CDR3 protein is one row after TCRdb ran MiXCR on the RT-PCR reads. The sample consists of about a million distinct CDR3 sequences, about 20% of them appearing once. V was cut by 2 bases and J by 6 bases, with 8 bases left in between. The germline V gene has CDR1 SGHKS and CDR2 YYEKEE (reference sequence). This CDR3 comprises 12 residues. Sequencing input: blood, either unsorted or a sorted T cell fraction (not recorded which). V gene TRBV5-5 combines with J gene TRBJ1-1, with D hard to call. This receptor was obtained from a human donor who was either an allogeneic HSCT recipient or a stem cell or donor lymphocyte infusion donor (not recorded which). It is not recorded whose cells these are; they may come from a transplant donor. DNA for the CDR3: TGTGCCAGCAGCTTCCGGGTATCTGAAGCTTTCTTT. Encoded protein: CASSFRVSEAFF.